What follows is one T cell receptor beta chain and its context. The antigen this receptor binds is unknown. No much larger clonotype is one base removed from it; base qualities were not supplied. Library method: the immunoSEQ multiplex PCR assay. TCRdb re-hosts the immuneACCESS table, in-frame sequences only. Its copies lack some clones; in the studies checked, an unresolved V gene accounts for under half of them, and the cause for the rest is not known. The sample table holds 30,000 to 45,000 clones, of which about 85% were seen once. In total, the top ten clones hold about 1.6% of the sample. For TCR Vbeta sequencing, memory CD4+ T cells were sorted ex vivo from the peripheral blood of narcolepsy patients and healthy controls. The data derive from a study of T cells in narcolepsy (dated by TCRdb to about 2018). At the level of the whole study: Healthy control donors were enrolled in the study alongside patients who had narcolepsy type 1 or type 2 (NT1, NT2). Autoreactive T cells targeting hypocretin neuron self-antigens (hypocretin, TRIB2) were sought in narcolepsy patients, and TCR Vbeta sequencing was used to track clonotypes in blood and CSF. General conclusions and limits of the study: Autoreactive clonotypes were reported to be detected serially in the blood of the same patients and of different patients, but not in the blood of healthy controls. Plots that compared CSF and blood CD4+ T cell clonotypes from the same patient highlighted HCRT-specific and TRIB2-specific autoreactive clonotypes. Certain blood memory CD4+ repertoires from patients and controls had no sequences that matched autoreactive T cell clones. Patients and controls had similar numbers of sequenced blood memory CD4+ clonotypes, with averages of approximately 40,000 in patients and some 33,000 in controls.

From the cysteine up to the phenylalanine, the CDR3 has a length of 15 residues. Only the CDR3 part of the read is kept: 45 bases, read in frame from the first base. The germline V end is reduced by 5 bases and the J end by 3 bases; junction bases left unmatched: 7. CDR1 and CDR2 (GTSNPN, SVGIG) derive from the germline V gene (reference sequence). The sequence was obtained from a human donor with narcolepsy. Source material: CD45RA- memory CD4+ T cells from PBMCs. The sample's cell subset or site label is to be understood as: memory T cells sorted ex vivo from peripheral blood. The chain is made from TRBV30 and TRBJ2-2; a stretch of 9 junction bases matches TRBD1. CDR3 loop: CAWESWTGDTGELFF. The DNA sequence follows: TGTGCCTGGGAAAGTTGGACAGGGGACACCGGGGAGCTGTTTTTT.